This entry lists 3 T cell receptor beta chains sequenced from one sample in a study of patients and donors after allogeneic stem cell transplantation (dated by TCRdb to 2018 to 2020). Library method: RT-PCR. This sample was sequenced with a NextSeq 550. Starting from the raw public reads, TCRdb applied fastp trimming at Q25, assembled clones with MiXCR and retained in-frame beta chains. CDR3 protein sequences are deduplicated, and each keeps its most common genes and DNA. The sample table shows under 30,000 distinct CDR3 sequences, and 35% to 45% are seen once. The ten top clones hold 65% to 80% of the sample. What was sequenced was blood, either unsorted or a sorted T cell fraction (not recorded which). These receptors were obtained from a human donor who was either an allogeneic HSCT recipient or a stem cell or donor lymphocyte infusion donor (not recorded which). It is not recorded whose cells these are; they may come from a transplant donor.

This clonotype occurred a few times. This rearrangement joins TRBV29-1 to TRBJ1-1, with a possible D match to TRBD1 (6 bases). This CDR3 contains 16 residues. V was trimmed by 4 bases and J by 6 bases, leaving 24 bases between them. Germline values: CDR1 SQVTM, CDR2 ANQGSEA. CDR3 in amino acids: CSVALTGFVGNAEAFF. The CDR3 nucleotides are TGCAGCGTTGCCCTCACAGGGTTCGTCGGTAACGCTGAAGCTTTCTTT.

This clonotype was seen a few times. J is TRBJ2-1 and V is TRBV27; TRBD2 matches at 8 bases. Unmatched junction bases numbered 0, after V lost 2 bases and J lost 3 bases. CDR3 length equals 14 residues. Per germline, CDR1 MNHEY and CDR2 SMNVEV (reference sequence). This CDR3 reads CASSLAGGYNEQFF. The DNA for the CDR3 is TGTGCCAGCAGTTTAGCGGGAGGCTACAATGAGCAGTTCTTC.

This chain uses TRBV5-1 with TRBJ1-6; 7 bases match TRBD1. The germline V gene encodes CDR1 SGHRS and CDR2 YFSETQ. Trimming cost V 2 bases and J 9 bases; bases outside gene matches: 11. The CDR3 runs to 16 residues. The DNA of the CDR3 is TGCGCCAGCAGCTTTTCAGGGACAGCCGAGGGTTCACCCCTCCACTTT. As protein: CASSFSGTAEGSPLHF.